This T cell receptor (beta chain) was captured by sequencing in a study of shared clonotypes between healthy human individuals. Study-level information: Per donor, CD8 memory used one plate, CD8 naive used two, CD4 memory used three and CD4 naive used three. Overall study results and limits: Naive subsets, compared against memory subsets, generally had larger estimated richness values. A reduction in generation probabilities was seen for non-shared clonotypes relative to those shared by all four donors.

About this clone itself: Its antigen is undetermined.

Naive CD8 cells lacked CD45RO and underwent positive selection for CCR7, leaving out terminally differentiated effector memory CD45RA+ cells. Healthy HIV-negative adults without recent acute infections or vaccinations served as donors. TCRdb's table, derived via immunoSEQ multiplex PCR, lists solely in-frame clones and lacks some. In the table there are millions of clones, over 85% of which are singletons. Deletions cut 7 bases from V and 1 base from J, with 12 bases between. CDR1 is SGHNT, CDR2 YYREEE, per germline (reference sequence). The CDR3 is made up of 13 amino acids. The sequence was obtained from a man in his late teens or twenties in good health. V usage is TRBV5-4 and J usage is TRBJ2-7; D is possibly TRBD1 or TRBD2 (5 bases each). The source material was naive CD8+ T cells sorted from blood. The CDR3 nucleotides read TGTGCCAGCGGGGGTGAGGGTTCCTACGAGCAGTACTTC. Protein product: CASGGEGSYEQYF.